These 14 T cell receptor beta chains originate from one sample sequenced in a study of vaccination effects on CD4 cells after COVID-19 (dated by TCRdb to the early 2020s). After less than 13 days of culture, CD4+ T cells were isolated with the EasySep CD4+ T cell isolation kit. Each participant got two doses of an mRNA SARS-CoV-2 vaccine, either BNT162b2 or mRNA-1273. The library was generated by the immunoSEQ multiplex PCR assay. The table was pulled from immuneACCESS by TCRdb, which kept in-frame rearrangements only. Such tables lose some clones; where checked, under half of the loss comes from unresolved V genes, and the rest has no known cause. The sample contains about 47,000 clones, roughly two thirds of them found a single time. Around 7% of the sample comes from the top ten. These TCRs' antigens remain unknown. The specimen comprised CD4+ T cells from PBMCs cultured without peptide, sampled after COVID-19 vaccination. The source of these receptors is a human donor who received a COVID-19 vaccine.

By share, this clone counts as medium-sized. The rearrangement uses TRBV7-9 and TRBJ2-5, with D perhaps TRBD2 (5 bases). From germline, CDR1 is SEHNR and CDR2 FQNEAQ (reference sequence). The V end was cut by 1 base, the J end by 6 bases, with 12 bases between. The CDR3 has 14 amino acids. This CDR3 is CASSLDLGVQTQYF. The CDR3 DNA is TGTGCCAGCAGCTTAGATCTCGGGGTGCAGACCCAGTACTTC.

This clone has a handful of counts. The genes are TRBV13 and TRBJ2-7; D is perhaps TRBD1 or TRBD2 (5 bases each). CDR3 length: 13 residues. Germline values: CDR1 PRHDT, CDR2 FYEKMQ (reference sequence). V dropped 5 bases and J dropped 4 bases, with 12 bases sitting between them. CDR3 sequence: CASSRDGQYEQYF. CDR3 DNA: TGTGCCAGCAGCAGGGACGGTCAATACGAGCAGTACTTC.

The V gene is TRBV18, the J gene TRBJ2-5; no firm D call. V dropped 3 bases and J dropped 3 bases, with 2 bases sitting between them. The CDR3 is made up of 11 amino acids. The germline gives CDR1 KGHSH, CDR2 LQKENI. The CDR3 region is CASSPEETQYF. CDR3 DNA sequence: TGTGCCAGCTCACCCGAAGAGACCCAGTACTTC.

This clone came up once. The V and J genes are TRBV7-8 and TRBJ1-2; the D is unclear. The CDR3 has 13 residues. The germline gives CDR1 SGHVS, CDR2 FQNEAQ. Trimming pared 5 bases from V and 2 bases from J, leaving 9 bases between. The CDR3 DNA sequence: TGTGCCAGCAGCCTGACACTAAACTATGGCTACACCTTC. Its protein is CASSLTLNYGYTF.

The chain uses TRBV18 and TRBJ2-3; 8 bases are a match to TRBD2. After removal of 3 bases from V and 4 bases from J, the junction contained 6 bases not matched to a gene. The CDR3 is 15 residues long. CDR1 KGHSH and CDR2 LQKENI come from the germline V gene. The CDR3 loop reads CASSPLTSGSDTQYF. CDR3 sequence (DNA): TGTGCCAGCTCACCTCTTACTAGCGGCTCAGATACGCAGTATTTT.

This chain uses TRBV27 with TRBJ2-7; 8 nucleotides line up with TRBD2. This CDR3 is built from 12 residues. After removal of 5 bases from V and 12 bases from J, the junction contained 9 bases not matched to a gene. The V gene's germline CDR1 is MNHEY and CDR2 SMNVEV (reference sequence). Here the CDR3 reads CASSLPGLAPYF. Written as DNA, the CDR3 is TGTGCCAGCAGTCTCCCCGGACTAGCACCGTACTTC.

This clone was detected a few times. V usage is TRBV11-2 and J usage is TRBJ1-6, with 7 bases lining up with TRBD1. Germline V gives CDR1 SGHAT, CDR2 FQNNGV. CDR3 length: 15 residues. Unmatched junction bases numbered 6, after V lost 4 bases and J lost 6 bases. As DNA, the CDR3 is TGTGCCAGCAGCTCCCGGGACAGAGCTAATTCACCCCTCCACTTT. Translated, it gives CASSSRDRANSPLHF.

The chain uses TRBV2 and TRBJ1-2, with D possibly TRBD1 on 5 matching bases. Germline CDR1 and CDR2: SNHLY and FYNNEI. The germline V and J ends were trimmed by 7 bases and 3 bases, with 12 bases remaining between them. The CDR3 length is 13 residues. CDR3 amino acids: CASTQPGDYGYTF. CDR3 coding DNA: TGTGCCAGCACCCAACCGGGGGACTATGGCTACACCTTC. The full variable domain, completed using reference TRBV2 and TRBJ1-2, is EPEVTQTPSHQVTQMGQEVILRCVPISNHLYFYWYRQILGQKVEFLVSFYNNEISEKSEIFDDQFSVERPDGSNFTLKIRSTKLEDSAMYFCASTQPGDYGYTFGSGTRLTVV.

V is TRBV27 and J is TRBJ1-4; 9 bases are a match to TRBD1. V trimming: 4 bases; J trimming: 1 base; junction bases outside the gene matches: 4. CDR1 and CDR2 from the germline V gene are MNHEY and SMNVEV (reference sequence). The CDR3 covers 16 residues. The CDR3 spells CASSSQGARTNEKLFF. For the CDR3, the DNA is TGTGCCAGCAGTTCACAGGGGGCGCGAACTAATGAAAAACTGTTTTTT.

This clone was seen a single time. The rearrangement joins TRBV6-4 to TRBJ1-1, with a tentative D call TRBD1 (6 bases). The germline V gene has CDR1 MRHNA and CDR2 SNTAGT. V lost 3 bases and J lost 8, with 7 bases in between. The CDR3 contains 11 residues. In nucleotides, the CDR3 is TGTGCCAGCAGTGAGGGGACAGAAGCTTTCTTT. Translating gives CASSEGTEAFF.

J is TRBJ2-5 and V is TRBV5-1; D call uncertain. This CDR3 has 13 amino acids. CDR1 is SGHRS, CDR2 YFSETQ, per germline. The V end lost 0 bases, the J end lost 5 bases, and 8 bases lay between the germline ends. CDR3 residues: CASSLGNRETQYF. CDR3 DNA sequence: TGCGCCAGCAGCTTGGGAAACCGGGAGACCCAGTACTTC.

The chain employs TRBV11-3 and TRBJ2-7; TRBD2 matches at 12 bases. Germline loops: CDR1 SGHNT, CDR2 YENEEA. Trimming cost V 5 bases and J 3 bases; bases outside gene matches: 5. The CDR3 is 15 residues long. The CDR3: CASSPGLAGHYEQYF. The CDR3 nucleotides read TGTGCCAGCAGCCCCGGACTAGCGGGACACTACGAGCAGTACTTC. The full variable domain, in which reference TRBV11-3 and TRBJ2-7 provide the parts outside the CDR3, is EAGVVQSPRYKIIEKKQPVAFWCNPISGHNTLYWYLQNLGQGPELLIRYENEEAVDDSQLPKDRFSAERLKGVDSTLKIQPAELGDSAVYLCASSPGLAGHYEQYFGPGTRLTVT.

The sample holds a few counts of this clone. The chain recombines TRBV18 with TRBJ2-5, with 8 positions matching TRBD1. Germline V gene sequence: CDR1 KGHSH, CDR2 LQKENI. The length of the CDR3 is 15 residues. V trimming: 3 bases; J trimming: 4 bases; junction bases outside the gene matches: 7. CDR3 DNA: TGTGCCAGCTCACCTGATCAGGGGGCGTTAGAGACCCAGTACTTC. The encoded protein is CASSPDQGALETQYF. Combining the CDR3 with reference TRBV18 and TRBJ2-5 gives the whole variable domain NAGVMQNPRHLVRRRGQEARLRCSPMKGHSHVYWYRQLPEEGLKFMVYLQKENIIDESGMPKERFSAEFPKEGPSILRIQQVVRGDSAAYFCASSPDQGALETQYFGPGTRLLVL.

The chain recombines TRBV28 with TRBJ2-5; D possibly corresponds to TRBD2 (6 bases). Germline V CDR1 and CDR2: MDHEN, SYDVKM. The CDR3 length is 14 residues. V was trimmed by 5 bases and J by 4 bases, leaving 14 bases between them. CDR3 residues: CASSPSGLSETQYF. CDR3 coding DNA: TGTGCCAGCAGTCCCTCGGGACTTTCAGAGACCCAGTACTTC.